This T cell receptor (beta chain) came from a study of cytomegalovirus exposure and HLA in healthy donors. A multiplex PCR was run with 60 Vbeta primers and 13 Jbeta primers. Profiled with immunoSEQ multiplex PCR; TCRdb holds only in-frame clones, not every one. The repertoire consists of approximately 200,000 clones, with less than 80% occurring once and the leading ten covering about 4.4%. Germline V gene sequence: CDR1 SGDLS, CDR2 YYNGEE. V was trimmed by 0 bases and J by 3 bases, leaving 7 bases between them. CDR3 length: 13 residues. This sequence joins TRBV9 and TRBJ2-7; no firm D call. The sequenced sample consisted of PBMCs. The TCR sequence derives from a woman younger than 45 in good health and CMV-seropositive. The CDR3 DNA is TGTGCCAGCAGCGTAGTGGCAGGCTACGAGCAGTACTTC. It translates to CASSVVAGYEQYF. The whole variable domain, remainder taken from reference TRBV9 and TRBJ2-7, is DSGVTQTPKHLITATGQRVTLRCSPRSGDLSVYWYQQSLDQGLQFLIQYYNGEERAKGNILERFSAQQFPDLHSELNLSSLELGDSALYFCASSVVAGYEQYFGPGTRLTVT.